This T cell receptor (beta chain) is from a study of blood T cell repertoires in COVID-19. Study background: Sites across the United States, Italy and Spain contributed samples from acute and convalescent COVID-19. Sources were T cells, B-cell-depleted T cells, or PBMCs; the material itself was cDNA or gDNA.

Study processing details: Amplified reference gene primers provided the basis for estimating nucleated cell counts. The method was immunoSEQ multiplex PCR; TCRdb's version includes in-frame clones alone and lacks a portion of them. The DNA gave D and trimming, while V, J and clone size come from that table. The sample lists approximately 260,000 clones, around 90% occurring once. Seattle's enrolled individuals joined amid active infection and were then monitored longitudinally. Trimming took off 4 bases at V and 8 bases at J, with 10 bases between the two ends. CDR3 length: 12 amino acids. Germline loops: CDR1 SGHNT, CDR2 YYREEE (reference sequence).

The V and J genes are TRBV5-4 and TRBJ2-1, with D tentatively TRBD2 (6 bases). This TCR was sampled from a woman in her 70s with COVID-19, enrolled during active disease. Sequencing was done on a sample of peripheral blood. CDR3 region: CASSRRRDEQFF. In DNA, the CDR3 is TGTGCCAGCAGCCGCAGGAGGGATGAGCAGTTCTTC.